What follows are 27 T cell receptor beta chains derived from one specimen sequenced in a study of T cell responses to AZD1222 COVID-19 vaccine. Produced via immunoSEQ multiplex PCR; TCRdb's table is partial and in-frame only. The repertoire holds 55,000 to 75,000 clones, with 85% as singletons. Sequences were derived from peripheral blood, sampled on day 0 of AZD1222 vaccination. The source of these receptors is an adult in good health.

The gene calls are TRBV4-2 and TRBJ2-7; TRBD1 agrees at 11 bases. Germline V gives CDR1 LGHNA, CDR2 YNFKEQ. The CDR3 runs to 18 residues. V lost 2 bases to trimming and J lost 2 bases; unmatched junction nucleotides: 11. The CDR3 protein is CASSQSWDRGSGTYEQYF. The CDR3 coding sequence is TGTGCCAGCAGCCAAAGTTGGGACAGGGGGAGCGGAACCTACGAGCAGTACTTC.

The rearrangement links TRBV29-1 to TRBJ1-1; 7 bases line up with TRBD1. The CDR3 covers 13 residues. The germline V gene encodes CDR1 SQVTM and CDR2 ANQGSEA. J was trimmed by 4 bases and V by 7 bases; bases with no gene match: 9. Here the CDR3 reads CSGRQGYSTEAFF. The CDR3 DNA reads as TGCAGCGGTAGACAGGGCTACAGCACTGAAGCTTTCTTT.

DNA of the CDR3: TGCGCCAGCAGCTTGAATAGGGATGGCTACACCTTC. Translated: CASSLNRDGYTF. The chain combines TRBV5-1 with TRBJ1-2, with no clear D. V gave up 1 base and J gave up 6 bases, with 7 bases separating them. Per the germline V gene, CDR1 is SGHRS and CDR2 is YFSETQ. This CDR3 has 12 residues.

The chain recombines TRBV9 with TRBJ1-2, with D possibly TRBD1 on 5 matching bases. Trimming cost V 2 bases and J 7 bases, with 12 bases left between them. This CDR3 region has 13 residues. Germline loops: CDR1 SGDLS, CDR2 YYNGEE. DNA for the CDR3: TGTGCCAGCAGCGTGGACCAGGGAGGTGGCTACACCTTC. Its translation is CASSVDQGGGYTF.

This clone was seen only a few times. This chain connects TRBV3-1 (or the pseudogene TRBV3-2) to TRBJ2-2, with 7 bases identical to TRBD1. This CDR3 has 14 residues. Germline CDR1 reads LGHDT; CDR2 reads YNNKEL (reference sequence). The V segment lost 3 bases and the J segment 5 bases; nucleotides outside the gene matches: 3. CDR3 sequence (DNA): TGTGCCAGCAGCCACCACAGGGGTACCGGGGAGCTGTTTTTT. Translation gives CASSHHRGTGELFF.

The rearrangement joins TRBV10-3 to TRBJ1-1, with D unclear. The CDR3 length is 14 residues. Trimming left V 2 bases short and J 5 bases short, with 12 bases between. Germline values: CDR1 ENHRY, CDR2 SYGVKD. CDR3 in DNA: TGTGCCATCAGTGAGATGGGGAGCGGTACTGAAGCTTTCTTT. Its protein product is CAISEMGSGTEAFF.

The V gene is TRBV3-1 (or the pseudogene TRBV3-2), the J gene TRBJ1-1, with D maybe TRBD1 (5 bases). CDR1 and CDR2 (germline): LGHDT, YNNKEL (reference sequence). The ends were cut back, 2 bases at V and 1 base at J, with 11 bases in the middle. This CDR3 is 15 amino acids long. CDR3 sequence reads: CASSQQNDRNTEAFF. The CDR3 nucleotides read TGTGCCAGCAGCCAACAGAATGACAGGAACACTGAAGCTTTCTTT.

The V call is TRBV7-8, the J call TRBJ1-3, with 12 bases fitting TRBD1. The length of the CDR3 is 16 residues. The J segment lost 4 bases and the V segment lost 2 bases, leaving 3 bases of the junction unmatched. From germline, CDR1 is SGHVS and CDR2 FQNEAQ. The CDR3 bases are TGTGCCAGCAGCTTATGGGACAGGGGGCTCGGAAACACCATATATTTT. It specifies CASSLWDRGLGNTIYF.

V gene TRBV2 combines with J gene TRBJ1-2; no definite D call. The CDR3 loop spans 14 amino acids. The V and J ends lost 1 base and 2 bases respectively, with 8 bases between them. Germline CDR1 reads SNHLY; CDR2 reads FYNNEI. This CDR3 reads CASSEEEGNYGYTF. As DNA, the CDR3 is TGTGCCAGCAGTGAAGAGGAGGGAAACTATGGCTACACCTTC.

This clone was recorded once. This chain uses TRBV19 with TRBJ1-1, with D perhaps matching TRBD1 (6 bases). Trimming shortened V by 5 bases and J by 4 bases, and 14 bases separated the two germline ends. CDR1 and CDR2 from the germline V gene are LNHDA and SQIVND (reference sequence). This CDR3 is 14 amino acids long. The chain's CDR3 is CASSPGGGITEAFF. The DNA of the CDR3 is TGTGCCAGTAGTCCTGGTGGGGGCATCACTGAAGCTTTCTTT.

The chain has TRBV5-6 and TRBJ1-1; D gene unclear. This CDR3 has 14 amino acids. V was clipped by 1 base and J by 11 bases, with 18 bases between them. Per the germline V gene, CDR1 is SGHDT and CDR2 is YYEEEE. CDR3 loop: CASSLKFGTPRAFF. The CDR3, as DNA: TGTGCCAGCAGCTTGAAATTCGGCACCCCTAGGGCTTTCTTT.

The rearrangement links TRBV11-3 to TRBJ2-2, with a possible D match to TRBD1 (5 bases). Germline-derived CDR1 and CDR2 are SGHNT and YENEEA. Trimming pared 3 bases from V and 2 bases from J, leaving 10 bases between. CDR3 size: 15 residues. DNA of the CDR3: TGTGCCAGCAGCTTTGGTAGGGGTAACACCGGGGAGCTGTTTTTT. Protein product: CASSFGRGNTGELFF.

The chain carries TRBV5-1 and TRBJ2-7; TRBD1 aligns across 7 bases. Looked up from germline, CDR1 is SGHRS and CDR2 is YFSETQ. V was pared by 5 bases and J by 5 bases, with 4 bases of the junction left unmatched. This CDR3 contains 12 residues. CDR3 region: CASSSTGDEQYF. CDR3 nucleotides: TGCGCCAGCAGTTCCACAGGGGACGAGCAGTACTTC.

V is TRBV27 and J is TRBJ2-5; 7 positions match TRBD1. The CDR3 spans 14 residues. Looked up from germline, CDR1 is MNHEY and CDR2 is SMNVEV (reference sequence). J gave up 2 bases and V 9 bases, and 9 bases lay outside the gene matches. Written as DNA, the CDR3 is TGTGCCAGTTCCTCGAGCAGGGGGCAAGAGACCCAGTACTTC. Translated: CASSSSRGQETQYF.

V gene TRBV4-1 combines with J gene TRBJ1-2; the D gene is possibly TRBD1 (5 bases). The CDR3 spans 16 residues. V lost 0 bases and J lost 4, with 15 bases in between. Germline assignment: CDR1 MGHRA and CDR2 YSYEKL. The CDR3 protein is CASSQDRGLDSYGYTF. The DNA of the CDR3 is TGCGCCAGCAGCCAAGATAGGGGTTTGGATTCCTATGGCTACACCTTC.

The chain joins TRBV7-9 to TRBJ1-1; the D gene is possibly TRBD1 (5 bases). Per the germline V gene, CDR1 is SEHNR and CDR2 is FQNEAQ (reference sequence). CDR3 length: 15 amino acids. V lost 3 bases and J lost 1, with 12 bases in between. The chain's CDR3 is CASSFSPDRNTEAFF. Written as DNA, the CDR3 is TGTGCCAGCAGCTTCTCCCCCGACAGGAACACTGAAGCTTTCTTT.

This clone was observed once. The J gene is TRBJ1-1, the V gene TRBV19; D not certain. The CDR3 is 14 amino acids. Germline V gene lookup returns CDR1 LNHDA and CDR2 SQIVND (reference sequence). With 3 bases removed from V and 1 base from J, the gap between germline ends came to 9 bases. The CDR3 DNA follows: TGTGCCAGTAGTATGTTCAACGCGAACACTGAAGCTTTCTTT. Protein: CASSMFNANTEAFF.

This chain connects TRBV6-5 to TRBJ2-7; TRBD1 matches at 9 bases. V lost 6 bases and J lost 6; bases outside the gene matches: 9. CDR1 MNHEY and CDR2 SVGAGI come from the germline V gene. CDR3 size: 14 residues. The CDR3 nucleotides are TGTGCCAGCAGCTCACAGGGGGCGTCGGTCGAGCAGTACTTC. Its translation: CASSSQGASVEQYF.

The chain combines TRBV5-1 with TRBJ1-1; D is unresolved. Between the trimmed V and J ends, which lost 0 bases and 1 base, there was a span of 7 bases. The CDR3 contains 14 residues. Looked up from germline, CDR1 is SGHRS and CDR2 is YFSETQ. The chain's CDR3 is CASSLALGNTEAFF. The CDR3 DNA reads as TGCGCCAGCAGCTTGGCCTTAGGGAACACTGAAGCTTTCTTT.

The CDR3 spells CASSMGSYQETQYF. The CDR3, as DNA: TGTGCCAGTAGTATGGGATCGTACCAAGAGACCCAGTACTTC. This chain links TRBV19 with TRBJ2-5; D is undetermined. The V end was cut by 3 bases, the J end by 0 bases, with 8 bases between. The germline V gene encodes CDR1 LNHDA and CDR2 SQIVND (reference sequence). The CDR3 is made up of 14 amino acids.

This chain connects TRBV18 to TRBJ1-1, with a tentative D call TRBD1 (5 bases). V lost 3 bases to trimming and J lost 9 bases, with 8 bases between them. In germline, CDR1 is KGHSH, CDR2 LQKENI. This CDR3 is built from 11 residues. The CDR3 bases are TGTGCCAGCTCACCCGGGGGGAAAGCTTTCTTT. Translated: CASSPGGKAFF.

The chain recombines TRBV24-1 with TRBJ2-3; D gene unclear. Looked up from germline, CDR1 is KGHDR and CDR2 is SFDVKD. This CDR3 spans 14 amino acids. Trimming stripped 3 bases from V and 4 bases from J, with 10 bases between. The CDR3 spells CATSDPQLPDTQYF. The DNA of the CDR3 is TGTGCCACCAGTGATCCTCAGCTCCCAGATACGCAGTATTTT.

This clone came up once. The CDR3 sequence: CASSLGGYLKDEQYF. The CDR3 region has the DNA TGTGCCAGCAGTTTAGGCGGTTACCTTAAGGACGAGCAGTACTTC. The chain couples TRBV27 to TRBJ2-7; unclear D gene. CDR1 is MNHEY and CDR2 is SMNVEV in the germline V gene (reference sequence). V shed 2 bases and J shed 5 bases, with 16 bases lying between them. This CDR3 spans 15 amino acids.

This chain links TRBV18 with TRBJ2-2, with D perhaps matching TRBD1 (6 bases). Between the trimmed V and J ends, which lost 2 bases and 7 bases, there was a span of 17 bases. Germline values: CDR1 KGHSH, CDR2 LQKENI. CDR3 length: 16 amino acids. This CDR3 is CASSPVGPGTLGELFF. The CDR3, as DNA: TGTGCCAGCTCACCAGTGGGCCCCGGGACACTCGGGGAGCTGTTTTTT.

The table lists this clone with a count of one. The chain links TRBV27 to TRBJ1-2, with a tentative D call TRBD1 (6 bases). Trimming left V 3 bases short and J 4 bases short, with 9 bases between. The CDR3 runs 13 residues. Germline values: CDR1 MNHEY, CDR2 SMNVEV (reference sequence). DNA for the CDR3: TGTGCCAGCAGTTTGCAGGGGAGCTATGGCTACACCTTC. This codes for CASSLQGSYGYTF.

The V gene is TRBV19, the J gene TRBJ1-3; D is unclear. Trimming took off 7 bases at V and 4 bases at J, with 17 bases between the two ends. Looked up from germline, CDR1 is LNHDA and CDR2 is SQIVND (reference sequence). This CDR3 spans 15 amino acids. The CDR3 loop is CASTLEVLEGNTIYF. CDR3 coding DNA: TGTGCCAGTACCCTCGAGGTCTTAGAAGGAAACACCATATATTTT.

The chain carries TRBV5-4 and TRBJ1-1, with a tentative D call TRBD1 (6 bases). The CDR3 runs to 15 residues. Deletions cut 7 bases from V and 3 bases from J, with 19 bases between. The germline CDR1 and CDR2 sequences are SGHNT and YYREEE (reference sequence). CDR3 loop: CASCRTVHGDTEAFF. CDR3 nucleotides: TGTGCCAGCTGCCGGACAGTCCACGGGGACACTGAAGCTTTCTTT.